The 10 T cell receptor beta chains below all came from one sample that was sequenced in a study of T cells in women clearing cervical HPV infection. Sequencing used immunoSEQ multiplex PCR; TCRdb keeps in-frame clones, though not all of them. The sample shows 45,000 to 55,000 clones, and 0.98% sits with its ten largest clones. What was sequenced was blood buffy coat. The receptor set was obtained from a woman between 18 and 75 years old with a cervical HPV16 infection that either progressed to CIN3+ or cleared (not recorded which).

Worth noting for this clone: The missing CDR3 end, 3 residues past where the read stops, is filled in from the germline J gene. V gene TRBV6-1 combines with J gene TRBJ1-1, with D possibly being TRBD1 (6 bases). Looked up from germline, CDR1 is MNHNS and CDR2 is SASEGT. Trimming took 4 bases from V and 3 from J, leaving 6 bases between them. The CDR3 covers 12 residues. CDR3 DNA (partial): TGTGCCAGCAGTGGGACAGACACTGAA. It specifies CASSGTDTE. The entire CDR3 reads CASSGTDTEAFF.

CDR3 amino acids: CASRSWMSSGGTDTQYF. The CDR3 bases that were read are TGTGCCAGCAGATCCTGGATGAGTAGCGGAGGCACAGATACG. V and J are TRBV28 and TRBJ2-3; D is perhaps TRBD2 (6 bases). The sequenced fragment ends 3 residues before the CDR3 boundary, so the rest is inferred from the germline J gene. V lost 6 bases and J 1 base, leaving 20 bases between the germline ends. CDR3 length: 17 residues. The germline V gene encodes CDR1 MDHEN and CDR2 SYDVKM.

With regard to this clone: The CDR3 end is not reached by the read, which stops 3 residues before it; the germline J gene fills it in. The chain has TRBV7-9 and TRBJ1-2, with D tentatively TRBD1 (5 bases). This CDR3 has 15 amino acids. Germline V gene data show CDR1 as SEHNR and CDR2 as FQNEAQ (reference sequence). The CDR3 loop reads CASSFPGLASNDYTF. Incomplete CDR3 DNA: TGTGCCAGCAGCTTTCCGGGACTAGCGTCCAATGAC.

About this clone itself: Sequencing ends 3 residues short of the CDR3 end; the germline J gene provides the rest. In the same sample, other DNA sequences code for this CDR3. The rearrangement links TRBV20-1 to TRBJ1-3; D possibly corresponds to TRBD1 (6 bases). CDR1 is DFQATT and CDR2 is SNEGSKA in the germline V gene (reference sequence). V dropped 3 bases and J dropped 3 bases, with 12 bases sitting between them. The CDR3 has 14 amino acids. CDR3 in amino acids: CSASSGVFGNTIYF. CDR3 DNA (partial): TGCAGTGCTAGCTCAGGGGTTTTTGGAAACACC.

In regard to this clone: The sequenced fragment ends 3 residues before the CDR3 boundary, so the rest is inferred from the germline J gene. The V gene is TRBV2, the J gene TRBJ2-5, with 11 bases aligning to TRBD2. This CDR3 contains 14 residues. Germline values: CDR1 SNHLY, CDR2 FYNNEI. Germline trimming cut 6 bases from V and 5 bases from J; bases unmatched to any gene: 5. CDR3 residues: CASSQLAGAETQYF. CDR3 DNA (partial): TGTGCCAGCAGCCAACTAGCGGGGGCTGAGACC.

Notes on this clone: The read stops 3 residues short of the end of the CDR3; the missing end is completed from the germline J gene. The gene calls are TRBV5-4 and TRBJ1-2; 7 nucleotides align to TRBD1. With 5 bases clipped from V and 7 bases from J, the junction kept 11 bases outside the gene matches. Germline V gene lookup returns CDR1 SGHNT and CDR2 YYREEE (reference sequence). This CDR3 has 14 amino acids. The CDR3 DNA, read in part, is TGTGCCAGCAGGCCAGGGACAGCCACTTTTGGC. Translating it yields CASRPGTATFG. The whole CDR3 protein reads CASRPGTATFGYTF.

Worth noting for this clone: The DNA ends 3 residues before the CDR3 does, and the rest of the CDR3 is filled in from the germline J gene. The chain employs TRBV7-6 and TRBJ1-6; 10 bases agree with TRBD1. Trimming at V came to 3 bases and at J to 7 bases, leaving 6 bases not matched to a gene. CDR3 length: 16 residues. The germline gives CDR1 SGHVS, CDR2 FNYEAQ. The CDR3 is CASSLRQGAGNSPLHF. The sequenced CDR3 bases are TGTGCCAGCAGCTTGAGACAGGGGGCTGGAAATTCACCC.

Comment on this clone: The observed sequence ends 3 residues before the CDR3 terminus, with the missing tail filled in from the germline J gene. V usage is TRBV5-1 and J usage is TRBJ2-5, with TRBD2 as a possible D gene (6 bases). V shed 6 bases and J shed 4 bases, with 19 bases lying between them. Germline V lookup: CDR1 SGHRS, CDR2 YFSETQ. This CDR3 has 15 amino acids. The CDR3 sequence: CASTEGPRGRETQYF. CDR3 DNA, as far as it was read: TGCGCCAGCACGGAGGGCCCGCGGGGACGAGAGACC.

With respect to this clone: The observed sequence ends 3 residues before the CDR3 terminus, with the missing tail filled in from the germline J gene. V gene TRBV10-2 combines with J gene TRBJ2-3, with D possibly matching TRBD1 (6 bases). The CDR3 runs to 14 residues. Germline V gives CDR1 WSHSY, CDR2 SAAADI. Trimming left V 8 bases short and J 3 bases short, with 15 bases between. The chain's CDR3 is CASFHREATDTQYF. The sequenced part of the CDR3 DNA is TGCGCCAGCTTTCACAGGGAAGCGACAGATACG.

As to this clone: With the read ending 3 residues before the CDR3 end, the germline J gene is used to fill in that end. The chain carries TRBV20-1 and TRBJ2-2; D unclear. The CDR3 is made up of 15 amino acids. CDR1 is DFQATT, CDR2 SNEGSKA, per germline (reference sequence). Trimming took off 6 bases at V and 4 bases at J, with 18 bases between the two ends. The chain's CDR3 is CSAQKTWAGTGELFF. Partial CDR3 DNA: TGCAGTGCCCAAAAGACGTGGGCCGGCACCGGGGAG.